These T cell receptor beta chains were read from a single sample in a study of blood T cell repertoires in COVID-19. Clones were read by immunoSEQ multiplex PCR, and TCRdb kept only the in-frame ones, dropping some. The sample contains about 340,000 clones, roughly nine tenths of which appear only once. Sequenced: PBMCs or T cells enriched from blood (not recorded which). Source of these receptors: a woman in her twenties or thirties who had recovered from COVID-19. CDR3s include the opening cysteine and the closing phenylalanine or tryptophan. D genes are given only for firm matches. A row's size may be missing; if present it is once, few, many or a size class.

J: TRBJ1-5; D: -; size: -; V: TRBV10-3; CDR3: CAISESNAGGYQPQHF; DNA: TGTGCCATCAGTGAGTCGAATGCCGGGGGTTATCAGCCCCAGCATTTT
J: TRBJ1-1; D: TRBD1; size: -; V: TRBV18; CDR3: CASSRQGRTEAFF; DNA: TGTGCCAGCTCAAGACAGGGTCGGACTGAAGCTTTCTTT
J: TRBJ2-6; D: TRBD1; size: -; V: TRBV7-9; CDR3: CASSFTGAGANVLTF; DNA: TGTGCCAGCAGCTTCACAGGGGCTGGGGCCAACGTCCTGACTTTC
J: TRBJ2-7; D: TRBD2; size: -; V: TRBV6-5; CDR3: CASSPRTSGRNEQYF; DNA: TGTGCCAGCAGTCCACGGACTAGCGGGAGAAACGAGCAGTACTTC
J: TRBJ2-7; D: -; size: -; V: TRBV6-2/TRBV6-3; CDR3: CASSTMDIADFYEQYF; DNA: TGTGCCAGCAGCACTATGGATATAGCGGACTTCTACGAGCAGTACTTC
J: TRBJ2-3; D: -; size: -; V: TRBV9; CDR3: CASSDPGLTTDTQYF; DNA: TGTGCCAGCAGCGACCCGGGACTTACCACAGATACGCAGTATTTT
J: TRBJ2-6; D: -; size: -; V: TRBV29-1; CDR3: CSFSGTPDPVSGANVLTF; DNA: TGCAGCTTCTCCGGGACACCAGATCCAGTCTCTGGGGCCAACGTCCTGACTTTC
J: TRBJ1-1; D: TRBD1; size: once; V: TRBV2; CDR3: CASRTRDRWADTEAFF; DNA: TGTGCCAGCAGAACAAGGGACAGGTGGGCGGACACTGAAGCTTTCTTT
J: TRBJ2-7; D: -; size: -; V: TRBV4-1; CDR3: CASSQSLGQNYEQYF; DNA: TGCGCCAGCAGCCAATCCCTAGGACAGAACTACGAGCAGTACTTC
J: TRBJ2-2; D: -; size: -; V: TRBV27; CDR3: CASSGKDGSLGELFF; DNA: TGTGCCAGCAGTGGGAAAGACGGGAGTCTCGGGGAGCTGTTTTTT
J: TRBJ2-7; D: -; size: -; V: TRBV5-1; CDR3: CASSLFSSYEQYF; DNA: TGCGCCAGCAGCTTGTTTAGCTCCTACGAGCAGTACTTC
J: TRBJ1-2; D: -; size: -; V: TRBV7-2; CDR3: CASSLSSTNYGYTF; DNA: TGTGCCAGCAGCTTAAGTAGCACTAACTATGGCTACACCTTC
J: TRBJ1-2; D: TRBD1; size: -; V: TRBV3-1/TRBV3-2; CDR3: CASSHRDRGIAYGYTF; DNA: TGTGCCAGCAGCCACCGGGACAGGGGGATCGCCTATGGCTACACCTTC
J: TRBJ2-3; D: TRBD1; size: few; V: TRBV24-1; CDR3: CATSGSWTGGTDTQYF; DNA: TGTGCCACCAGTGGAAGTTGGACAGGTGGCACAGATACGCAGTATTTT
J: TRBJ2-1; D: TRBD1; size: once; V: TRBV7-3; CDR3: CASSLGQGYYNEQFF; DNA: TGTGCCAGCAGCTTGGGACAGGGGTACTACAATGAGCAGTTCTTC
J: TRBJ1-6; D: -; size: -; V: TRBV3-1/TRBV3-2; CDR3: CASSQADSALHF; DNA: TGTGCCAGCAGCCAAGCGGACAGTGCCCTCCACTTT
J: TRBJ1-1; D: TRBD1; size: -; V: TRBV4-3; CDR3: CASSQWAGQGVPRAFF; DNA: TGCGCCAGCAGCCAATGGGCGGGACAGGGGGTCCCTAGAGCTTTCTTT
J: TRBJ2-2; D: -; size: -; V: TRBV9; CDR3: CASSVATGTNTGELFF; DNA: TGTGCCAGCAGCGTAGCGACGGGGACGAACACCGGGGAGCTGTTTTTT
J: TRBJ1-1; D: -; size: -; V: TRBV28; CDR3: CASSLPSLNTEAFF; DNA: TGTGCCAGCAGTTTACCGTCGCTAAACACTGAAGCTTTCTTT
J: TRBJ2-6; D: -; size: -; V: TRBV28; CDR3: CASNPPYSGANVLTF; DNA: TGTGCCAGCAATCCCCCGTACTCTGGGGCCAACGTCCTGACTTTC
J: TRBJ1-6; D: -; size: -; V: TRBV27; CDR3: CASSLMGSSYNSPLHF; DNA: TGTGCCAGCAGTTTAATGGGGAGCTCCTATAATTCACCCCTCCACTTT
J: TRBJ2-7; D: -; size: -; V: TRBV27; CDR3: CASSPLAEASWIHF; DNA: TGTGCCAGCAGTCCCTTGGCGGAAGCCTCATGGATTCACTTC
J: TRBJ2-7; D: -; size: -; V: TRBV12-3/TRBV12-4; CDR3: CASSYLGAWEQYF; DNA: TGTGCCAGCAGTTATTTGGGGGCATGGGAGCAGTACTTC
J: TRBJ1-2; D: TRBD1; size: -; V: TRBV28; CDR3: CASSPGQIYGYTF; DNA: TGTGCCAGCAGTCCGGGACAGATCTATGGCTACACCTTC
J: TRBJ1-3; D: -; size: -; V: TRBV9; CDR3: CASSAAAGGAPGNTIYF; DNA: TGTGCCAGCAGCGCAGCGGCCGGCGGGGCGCCTGGAAACACCATATATTTT
J: TRBJ2-3; D: -; size: -; V: TRBV7-3; CDR3: CASARGGVTDTQYF; DNA: TGTGCCAGCGCGAGGGGGGGCGTAACAGATACGCAGTATTTT
J: TRBJ1-2; D: -; size: -; V: TRBV27; CDR3: CASSRDFRIANYGYTF; DNA: TGTGCCAGCAGCCGGGACTTTCGTATTGCTAACTATGGCTACACCTTC
J: TRBJ1-2; D: -; size: -; V: TRBV6-5; CDR3: CASSYSQGDYGYTF; DNA: TGTGCCAGCAGTTACTCACAAGGGGACTATGGCTACACCTTC
J: TRBJ1-2; D: -; size: -; V: TRBV28; CDR3: CASSLAGVYGYTF; DNA: TGTGCCAGCAGTTTAGCAGGGGTCTATGGCTACACCTTC
J: TRBJ2-5; D: -; size: -; V: TRBV7-9; CDR3: CASSEEAAYQETQYF; DNA: TGTGCCAGCAGTGAGGAAGCGGCGTACCAAGAGACCCAGTACTTC
J: TRBJ1-4; D: -; size: -; V: TRBV28; CDR3: CASSFGAIQYFNEKLFF; DNA: TGTGCCAGCAGTTTTGGGGCCATTCAGTACTTTAATGAAAAACTGTTTTTT
J: TRBJ1-1; D: -; size: -; V: TRBV11-3; CDR3: CASSTPGFEAFF; DNA: TGTGCCAGCAGCACCCCGGGGTTTGAAGCTTTCTTT
J: TRBJ2-1; D: TRBD2; size: -; V: TRBV7-8; CDR3: CASSPGGYPYNEQFF; DNA: TGTGCCAGCAGCCCCGGGGGGTACCCGTACAATGAGCAGTTCTTC
J: TRBJ2-3; D: TRBD2; size: -; V: TRBV27; CDR3: CASSLSQLGLAGTDTQYF; DNA: TGTGCCAGCAGTTTATCGCAGTTGGGACTAGCGGGGACAGATACGCAGTATTTT
J: TRBJ2-7; D: TRBD2; size: -; V: TRBV4-1; CDR3: CASSQQSLAGVEQYF; DNA: TGCGCCAGCAGCCAACAATCCCTAGCGGGGGTTGAGCAGTACTTC
J: TRBJ2-7; D: -; size: -; V: TRBV7-2; CDR3: CASTLSGAQGYEQYF; DNA: TGTGCCAGCACCCTTTCCGGGGCTCAGGGGTACGAGCAGTACTTC
J: TRBJ2-1; D: -; size: -; V: TRBV7-3; CDR3: CASSSPGGNEQFF; DNA: TGTGCCAGCAGCTCCCCTGGCGGTAATGAGCAGTTCTTC
J: TRBJ1-2; D: -; size: -; V: TRBV24-1; CDR3: CATSDRHRDGYTF; DNA: TGTGCCACCAGTGATCGACACAGGGATGGCTACACCTTC
J: TRBJ1-5; D: -; size: -; V: TRBV3-1/TRBV3-2; CDR3: CASSQDPSRYQPQHF; DNA: TGTGCCAGCAGCCAAGATCCCAGCAGGTATCAGCCCCAGCATTTT
J: TRBJ2-7; D: TRBD1; size: -; V: TRBV28; CDR3: CASSLNRRFWDRGNEQYF; DNA: TGTGCCAGCAGTTTAAATCGGAGGTTTTGGGACAGGGGAAACGAGCAGTACTTC
J: TRBJ1-2; D: -; size: -; V: TRBV5-6; CDR3: CASSRTTANYGYTF; DNA: TGTGCCAGCAGCAGGACAACTGCTAACTATGGCTACACCTTC
J: TRBJ2-1; D: -; size: -; V: TRBV14; CDR3: CASSQDRGEQFF; DNA: TGTGCCAGCAGCCAAGATCGGGGGGAGCAGTTCTTC
J: TRBJ2-3; D: -; size: -; V: TRBV5-4; CDR3: CASSVPGNTDTQYF; DNA: TGTGCCAGCAGCGTCCCAGGGAACACAGATACGCAGTATTTT
J: TRBJ1-1; D: -; size: -; V: TRBV29-1; CDR3: CSSFVGGTEAFF; DNA: TGCAGTAGTTTTGTCGGGGGGACTGAAGCTTTCTTT
J: TRBJ1-1; D: TRBD1; size: -; V: TRBV6-1; CDR3: CASSGRTGALNTEAFF; DNA: TGTGCCAGCAGTGGGCGGACAGGGGCCTTGAACACTGAAGCTTTCTTT
J: TRBJ1-2; D: -; size: -; V: TRBV21-1; CDR3: CASLLPGTIYGYTF; DNA: TGTGCCAGCCTCCTCCCCGGGACAATCTATGGCTACACCTTC
J: TRBJ2-5; D: -; size: -; V: TRBV3-1/TRBV3-2; CDR3: CASSPRFGQETQYF; DNA: TGTGCCAGCAGCCCTAGATTCGGGCAAGAGACCCAGTACTTC
J: TRBJ2-7; D: TRBD2; size: -; V: TRBV3-1/TRBV3-2; CDR3: CASSQWTSDRGEQYF; DNA: TGTGCCAGCAGCCAATGGACTAGCGATCGGGGCGAGCAGTACTTC